This T cell receptor beta chain emerged from a study of vaccination effects on CD4 cells after COVID-19. This clone was observed once. The antigen remains undetermined. V lost 0 bases, J lost 7 bases, and 15 bases lay in between. This CDR3 region has 15 residues. Germline V lookup: CDR1 MNHNY, CDR2 SVGAGI (reference sequence). Sequencing was performed with immunoSEQ multiplex PCR; in TCRdb, only in-frame clones are kept and a portion is missing. The table records about 15,000 clones, more than 65% of them present only once. With the ViraFEST assay, the study expanded antigen-specific CD4+ T cells using viral peptide pools, then sequenced them. It was after approximately 11 days of culture that CD4+ T cells were isolated. BNT162b2 vaccine or mRNA-1273 vaccine was given to participants in two doses. Nobody among the vaccine recipients had prior SARS-CoV-2 infection (nucleocapsid antibodies were negative). Both day 3 and day 7 saw half the medium replaced with IL-2 medium.

The sequenced sample was CD4+ T cells from PBMCs cultured with HCoV-NL63 spike peptides, obtained after COVID-19 vaccination. The chain couples TRBV6-6 to TRBJ1-2, with a weak D call TRBD1 (6 bases). This TCR derives from a human donor who received a COVID-19 vaccine. In DNA form, the CDR3 reads TGTGCCAGCAGTTACTCTACAGGGCTGTCTGGTGGCTACACCTTC. Translation gives CASSYSTGLSGGYTF.